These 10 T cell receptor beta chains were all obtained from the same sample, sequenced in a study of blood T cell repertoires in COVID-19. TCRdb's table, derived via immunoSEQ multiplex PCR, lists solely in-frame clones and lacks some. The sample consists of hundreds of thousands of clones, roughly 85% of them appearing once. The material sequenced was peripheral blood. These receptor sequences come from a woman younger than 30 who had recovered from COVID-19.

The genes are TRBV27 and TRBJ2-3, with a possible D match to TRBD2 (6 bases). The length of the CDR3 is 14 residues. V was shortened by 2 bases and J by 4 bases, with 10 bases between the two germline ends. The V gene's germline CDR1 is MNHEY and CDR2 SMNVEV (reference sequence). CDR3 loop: CASSLRELPDTQYF. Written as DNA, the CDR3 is TGTGCCAGCAGTTTACGGGAGTTGCCAGATACGCAGTATTTT.

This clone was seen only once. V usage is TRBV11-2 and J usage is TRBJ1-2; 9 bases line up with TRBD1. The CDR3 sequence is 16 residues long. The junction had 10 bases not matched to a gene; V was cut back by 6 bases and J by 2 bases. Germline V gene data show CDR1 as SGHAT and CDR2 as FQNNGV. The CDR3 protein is CASRSNRGRMNYGYTF. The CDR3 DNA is TGTGCCAGCAGAAGTAACAGGGGGCGAATGAACTATGGCTACACCTTC.

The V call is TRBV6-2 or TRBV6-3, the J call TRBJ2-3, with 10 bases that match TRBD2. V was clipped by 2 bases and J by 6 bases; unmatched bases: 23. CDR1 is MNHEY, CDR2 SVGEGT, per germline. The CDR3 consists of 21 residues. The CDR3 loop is CASSYPRPPLFGAGGRDTQYF. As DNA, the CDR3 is TGTGCCAGCAGTTACCCTCGACCTCCTCTGTTCGGAGCGGGAGGGAGGGATACGCAGTATTTT.

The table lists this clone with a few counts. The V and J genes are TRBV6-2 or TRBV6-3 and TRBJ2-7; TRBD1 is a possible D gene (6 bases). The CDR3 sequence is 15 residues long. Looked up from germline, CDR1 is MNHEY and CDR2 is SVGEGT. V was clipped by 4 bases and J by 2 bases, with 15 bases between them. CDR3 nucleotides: TGTGCCAGCAGTTCGCCCTACAGGGATCCCTACGAGCAGTACTTC. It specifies CASSSPYRDPYEQYF.

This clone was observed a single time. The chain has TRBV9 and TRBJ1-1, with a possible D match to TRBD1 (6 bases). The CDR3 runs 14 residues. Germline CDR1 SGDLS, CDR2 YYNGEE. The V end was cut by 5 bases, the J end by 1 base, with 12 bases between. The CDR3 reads CASSWDTTNTEAFF. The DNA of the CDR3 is TGTGCCAGCAGTTGGGACACTACGAACACTGAAGCTTTCTTT. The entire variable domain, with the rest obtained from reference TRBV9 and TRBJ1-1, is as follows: DSGVTQTPKHLITATGQRVTLRCSPRSGDLSVYWYQQSLDQGLQFLIQYYNGEERAKGNILERFSAQQFPDLHSELNLSSLELGDSALYFCASSWDTTNTEAFFGQGTRLTVV.

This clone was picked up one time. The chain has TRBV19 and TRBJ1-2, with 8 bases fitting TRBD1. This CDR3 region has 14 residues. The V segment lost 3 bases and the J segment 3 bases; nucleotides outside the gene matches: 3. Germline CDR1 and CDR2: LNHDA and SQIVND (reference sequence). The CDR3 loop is CASSIYRGDYGYTF. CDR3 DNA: TGTGCCAGTAGTATTTACAGGGGGGACTATGGCTACACCTTC.

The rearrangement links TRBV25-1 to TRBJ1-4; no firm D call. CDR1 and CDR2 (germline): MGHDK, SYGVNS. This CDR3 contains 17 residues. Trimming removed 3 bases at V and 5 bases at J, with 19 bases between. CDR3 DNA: TGTGCCAGCAGTGATACGAAACACTCGGCGAGGAATGAAAAACTGTTTTTT. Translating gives CASSDTKHSARNEKLFF. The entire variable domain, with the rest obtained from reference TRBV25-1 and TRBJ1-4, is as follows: EADIYQTPRYLVIGTGKKITLECSQTMGHDKMYWYQQDPGMELHLIHYSYGVNSTEKGDLSSESTVSRIRTEHFPLTLESARPSHTSQYLCASSDTKHSARNEKLFFGSGTQLSVL.

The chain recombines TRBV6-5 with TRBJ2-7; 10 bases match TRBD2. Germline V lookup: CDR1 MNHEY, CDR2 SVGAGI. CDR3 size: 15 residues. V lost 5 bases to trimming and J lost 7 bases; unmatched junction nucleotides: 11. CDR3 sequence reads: CASSLGLAGVQEQYF. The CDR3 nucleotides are TGTGCCAGCAGTCTTGGTCTAGCGGGAGTTCAGGAGCAGTACTTC.

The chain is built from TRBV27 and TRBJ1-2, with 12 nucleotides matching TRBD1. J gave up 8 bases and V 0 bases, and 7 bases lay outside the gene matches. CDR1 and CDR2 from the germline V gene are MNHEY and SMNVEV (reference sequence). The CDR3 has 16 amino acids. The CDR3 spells CASSLSSTGTGGGYTF. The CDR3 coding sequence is TGTGCCAGCAGTTTATCCTCAACCGGGACAGGGGGCGGCTACACCTTC.

The CDR3 DNA follows: TGTGCCAGCAGTCGGCGAGGTTATTTGGGCACAGATACGCAGTATTTT. As protein: CASSRRGYLGTDTQYF. The gene calls are TRBV27 and TRBJ2-3; D ambiguous. Trimming cost V 5 bases and J 1 base, with 16 bases left between them. The CDR3 runs 16 residues. CDR1 and CDR2 (germline): MNHEY, SMNVEV (reference sequence).